This T cell receptor beta chain was recovered during a study of blood T cell repertoires in COVID-19. The overall study: T cells, B-cell-depleted T cells, or PBMCs provided the cDNA or gDNA that served as material.

The germline V gene encodes CDR1 LNHDA and CDR2 SQIVND (reference sequence). The CDR3 covers 16 residues. V dropped 8 bases and J dropped 7; count of bases not matched to a gene: 12. Sequencing used immunoSEQ multiplex PCR; TCRdb keeps in-frame clones, though not all of them. The top ten clones hold 1.5% to 2.5% of a sample with 60,000 to 85,000 clones, about 90% of them seen once. The receptor was derived from a woman over 75 with active or convalescent COVID-19. The chain recombines TRBV19 with TRBJ2-2, with TRBD2 identical over 11 bases. The sample taken for sequencing was peripheral blood. The CDR3 is CASGATSGRDGGELFF. CDR3 nucleotide sequence: TGTGCCAGTGGTGCTACTAGCGGGAGAGATGGCGGGGAGCTGTTTTTT.